This TCR beta chain was obtained from a study of beta chain features in type 1 diabetes. Expressed TCRB transcripts were sequenced, since all the RNA that had been isolated was reverse transcribed. Produced via immunoSEQ multiplex PCR; TCRdb's table is partial and in-frame only. In the table there are some 660,000 clones, about 14% of which are singletons. A few counts support this clone. The target antigen is unknown. In germline, CDR1 is SGHTA, CDR2 FQGNSA. Losses at the gene ends were 5 bases for V and 7 bases for J; bases not matched to a gene: 6. This CDR3 is 15 amino acids long. Whole-study results and caveats: Type 1 diabetes patients had VDJ junctions that carried fewer insertions and more deletions. It was among patients, rather than healthy donors, that naive, central memory and Treg TCRB repertoires appeared more similar. Sequencing the cDNA could make cells with high TCR expression show up more than they should. HLA effects on TCRB rearrangement stayed unresolved here. Patients with Type 1 diabetes showed moderately but significantly shorter TCRB CDR3s in all four CD4+ subsets.

Specimen: naive CD4+ T cells from blood. This receptor was identified in a man between 18 and 29 years old with type 1 diabetes. The chain links TRBV7-2 to TRBJ2-1, with 12 nucleotides matching TRBD2. The CDR3 sequence is CASSLRTSGTNEQFF. CDR3 nucleotides: TGTGCCAGCAGCCTCCGGACTAGCGGGACTAATGAGCAGTTCTTC.